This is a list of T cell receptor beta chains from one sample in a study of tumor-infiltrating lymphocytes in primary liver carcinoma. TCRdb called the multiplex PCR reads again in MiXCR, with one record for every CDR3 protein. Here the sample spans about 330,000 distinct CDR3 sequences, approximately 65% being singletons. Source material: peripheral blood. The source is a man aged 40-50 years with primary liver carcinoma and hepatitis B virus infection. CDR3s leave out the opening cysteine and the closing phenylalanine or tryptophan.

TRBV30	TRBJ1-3	AWSSSGNTIY
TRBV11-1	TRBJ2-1	TSRLTGTSEQF
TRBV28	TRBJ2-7	ASSRNIHEQY
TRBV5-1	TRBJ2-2	ASSPGTTNTGELF
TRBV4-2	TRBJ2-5	ASRKLAGGPGTHY
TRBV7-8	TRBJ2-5	ASRPRGGQETQY
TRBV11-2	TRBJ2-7	VSSFVNTHGQY
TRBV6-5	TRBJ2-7	ASTATGGSYEQY
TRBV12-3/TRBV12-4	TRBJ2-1	ASSLDRANEQF
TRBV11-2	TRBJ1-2	ASSLTVSNYGYA
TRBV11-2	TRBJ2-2	ASSSAGQGPGELF
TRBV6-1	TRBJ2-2	ASSFLTGGPGELF
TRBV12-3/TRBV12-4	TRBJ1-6	ASSGTGDGSPLH
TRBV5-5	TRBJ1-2	ASSTRTGGANVYT
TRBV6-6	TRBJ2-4	ASSYSKDPLAKNILY
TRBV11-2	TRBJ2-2	DNSRDRGAGELF
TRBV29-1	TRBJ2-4	SVEMGLAGVLGAKNIQY
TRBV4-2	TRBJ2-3	DSSQDSFVRDRGSDTQY
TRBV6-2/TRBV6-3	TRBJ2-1	TSSQAGASREQF
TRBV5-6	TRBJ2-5	ARSWGQGAEETQY
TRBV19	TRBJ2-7	ASSISWGTYEQY
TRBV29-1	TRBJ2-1	SVEDLPTQF
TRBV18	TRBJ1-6	ASSPLDNNSPLH
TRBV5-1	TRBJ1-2	ASSFNQGTDGYT
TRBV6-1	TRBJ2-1	ASPRNSDNEQF
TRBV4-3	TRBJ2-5	ASSQGAGGGAETQY
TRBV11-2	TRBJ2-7	AISLSPGRFHEQY
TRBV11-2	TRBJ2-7	TSSLMDYEQY